The 19 T cell receptor beta chains listed next were all sequenced from one sample in a study of T cell repertoires in cytomegalovirus infection. Via MiXCR, TCRdb re-called the reads, giving one row per CDR3 protein. The sample carries hundreds of thousands of distinct CDR3 sequences, roughly 46% recorded once. Their cognate antigens are unknown. Material: cultured PBMCs, obtained from culture after CMV antigen stimulation. The receptor set was obtained from a human donor in good health (CMV status not recorded). Some clones in this sample may be carry-over from other donors' samples.

This chain uses TRBV25-1 with TRBJ1-6; D is unclear. V was clipped by 8 bases and J by 3 bases, with 8 bases between them. CDR3 length: 13 residues. Germline CDR1 is MGHDK and CDR2 is SYGVNS. CDR3 amino acids: CASLADYNSPLHF. The CDR3 region has the DNA TGTGCCAGCCTGGCGGACTATAATTCACCCCTCCACTTT.

The chain combines TRBV10-3 with TRBJ2-3; 8 bases align to TRBD2. With V trimmed by 6 bases and J by 5 bases, 13 bases remained unmatched. Germline CDR1 ENHRY, CDR2 SYGVKD. The CDR3 is 16 residues long. CDR3: CAISGLPGGREDTQYF. CDR3 sequence (DNA): TGTGCCATCAGCGGTCTACCGGGAGGGCGCGAAGATACGCAGTATTTT.

The rearrangement uses TRBV5-6 and TRBJ2-3; 7 bases align to TRBD2. CDR1 is SGHDT, CDR2 YYEEEE, per germline. V lost 5 bases to trimming and J lost 1 base; unmatched junction nucleotides: 10. The CDR3 sequence is 16 residues long. The CDR3 bases are TGTGCCAGCAGACTGACCCTAGCGGAGGGCACAGATACGCAGTATTTT. The encoded protein is CASRLTLAEGTDTQYF.

The rearrangement uses TRBV4-1 and TRBJ2-1; D unresolved. Trimming cost V 1 base and J 1 base, with 11 bases left between them. This CDR3 has 16 residues. Germline V gene lookup returns CDR1 MGHRA and CDR2 YSYEKL. The CDR3 DNA sequence: TGCGCCAGCAGCCAAGCAATGTCTTCTTCCTACAATGAGCAGTTCTTC. Its translation is CASSQAMSSSYNEQFF.

This rearrangement joins TRBV15 to TRBJ2-5, with 7 bases aligning to TRBD1. CDR3 length equals 13 residues. V shed 6 bases and J 5 bases; nucleotides not matched to a gene: 6. Germline-derived CDR1 and CDR2 are LNHNV and YYDKDF (reference sequence). CDR3 nucleotide sequence: TGTGCCACCAGAGAAGGGACAGAGGAGACCCAGTACTTC. Amino acid sequence: CATREGTEETQYF.

This chain joins TRBV7-4 and TRBJ2-2; D is perhaps TRBD2 (5 bases). The CDR3 is 14 amino acids. Germline V gene sequence: CDR1 SGHVT, CDR2 SQSDAQ. Between the trimmed V and J ends, which lost 8 bases and 5 bases, there was a span of 15 bases. This CDR3 reads CASLELDRTGELFF. DNA of the CDR3: TGTGCCAGCCTGGAACTAGATCGGACCGGGGAGCTGTTTTTT.

V is TRBV2 and J is TRBJ1-6; no clear D. V lost 3 bases and J lost 1, with 13 bases in between. Germline V gene lookup returns CDR1 SNHLY and CDR2 FYNNEI. This CDR3 comprises 17 residues. In nucleotides, the CDR3 is TGTGCCAGCAGTGAGGCTCCGGGGAAGTCCTATAATTCACCCCTCCACTTT. Its translation is CASSEAPGKSYNSPLHF.

The J gene is TRBJ2-2, the V gene TRBV2; D may be TRBD2 (5 bases). V gave up 4 bases and J gave up 2 bases, with 11 bases separating them. CDR3 length: 15 residues. CDR1 is SNHLY, CDR2 FYNNEI, per germline. The CDR3 is CASSGWRTNTGELFF. CDR3 nucleotide sequence: TGTGCCAGCAGTGGGTGGAGGACCAACACCGGGGAGCTGTTTTTT. Full variable domain (rest looked up from reference TRBV2 and TRBJ2-2): EPEVTQTPSHQVTQMGQEVILRCVPISNHLYFYWYRQILGQKVEFLVSFYNNEISEKSEIFDDQFSVERPDGSNFTLKIRSTKLEDSAMYFCASSGWRTNTGELFFGEGSRLTVL.

This chain uses TRBV7-6 with TRBJ2-5; D gene unclear. The V end lost 3 bases, the J end lost 4 bases, and 3 bases lay between the germline ends. Germline V CDR1 and CDR2: SGHVS, FNYEAQ. This CDR3 is 11 amino acids long. The CDR3 sequence is CASSFIETQYF. DNA for the CDR3: TGTGCCAGCAGCTTTATAGAGACCCAGTACTTC.

This clonotype was detected a few times. The V gene is TRBV12-3 or TRBV12-4, the J gene TRBJ2-7, with D uncertain. The CDR3 loop spans 13 amino acids. Trimming cost V 3 bases and J 3 bases, with 9 bases left between them. The CDR3 DNA sequence: TGTGCCAGCAGTTTCGGAGAGATCTACGAGCAGTACTTC. It encodes CASSFGEIYEQYF.

This clonotype was observed a few times. The J gene is TRBJ1-5, the V gene TRBV6-1; D unresolved. The CDR3 consists of 14 residues. The V gene lost 1 base and the J gene lost 4 bases, with 8 bases spanning the gap. Germline values: CDR1 MNHNS, CDR2 SASEGT. The DNA of the CDR3 is TGTGCCAGCAGTGAAGGGTACTGGAATCAGCCCCAGCATTTT. Translating it yields CASSEGYWNQPQHF.

The genes are TRBV15 and TRBJ2-3; no firm D call. The CDR3 has 15 amino acids. Germline CDR1 is LNHNV and CDR2 is YYDKDF (reference sequence). Between the trimmed V and J ends, which lost 0 bases and 6 bases, there was a span of 13 bases. The CDR3 loop reads CATSRDPRAVDTQYF. The DNA of the CDR3 is TGTGCCACCAGCAGAGATCCCCGGGCCGTTGATACGCAGTATTTT. Using reference TRBV15 and TRBJ2-3 for the parts outside the CDR3, the full variable domain is DAMVIQNPRYQVTQFGKPVTLSCSQTLNHNVMYWYQQKSSQAPKLLFHYYDKDFNNEADTPDNFQSRRPNTSFCFLDIRSPGLGDTAMYLCATSRDPRAVDTQYFGPGTRLTVL.

V and J are TRBV7-2 and TRBJ2-5; perhaps TRBD2 as D (6 bases). Trimming removed 4 bases from V and 7 bases from J, with 13 bases in between. CDR1 and CDR2 (germline): SGHTA, FQGNSA. The CDR3 loop spans 13 amino acids. This CDR3 is CASSYGTRGTQYF. The CDR3 region has the DNA TGTGCCAGCAGCTACGGGACTCGTGGGACCCAGTACTTC.

This rearrangement joins TRBV6-2 or TRBV6-3 to TRBJ2-7; no definite D call. Trimming took off 6 bases at V and 3 bases at J, with 12 bases between the two ends. The CDR3 consists of 13 residues. Germline CDR1 reads MNHEY; CDR2 reads SVGEGT. Here the CDR3 reads CASRSQKNYEQYF. CDR3 nucleotides: TGTGCCAGCAGAAGTCAGAAGAACTACGAGCAGTACTTC.

This sequence joins TRBV20-1 and TRBJ2-5, with no clear D. Looked up from germline, CDR1 is DFQATT and CDR2 is SNEGSKA (reference sequence). The CDR3 is made up of 13 amino acids. Trimming took off 0 bases at V and 2 bases at J, with 7 bases between the two ends. CDR3 protein: CSARDGQQETQYF. DNA of the CDR3: TGCAGTGCTAGAGATGGGCAACAAGAGACCCAGTACTTC.

In this sample, this clonotype turned up many times. This chain joins TRBV7-2 and TRBJ2-7; the match to TRBD2 covers 7 bases. Germline lookup yields CDR1 SGHTA and CDR2 FQGNSA. V lost 1 base, J lost 6 bases, and 0 bases stayed unmatched. The CDR3 is 12 residues long. DNA of the CDR3: TGTGCCAGCAGCTTAGGGGGGGGCGAGCAGTACTTC. Translation: CASSLGGGEQYF.

The CDR3: CASSPSPLSGNTIYF. The CDR3 DNA is TGTGCCAGCAGCCCCAGCCCACTCTCTGGAAACACCATATATTTT. V gene TRBV3-1 combines with J gene TRBJ1-3; D ambiguous. V was pared by 4 bases and J by 0 bases, with 10 bases between. This CDR3 region has 15 residues. Germline V lookup: CDR1 LGHDT, CDR2 YNNKEL (reference sequence).

This chain uses TRBV5-1 with TRBJ1-6; D gene unclear. There are 14 residues in the CDR3. Deletions cut 0 bases from V and 10 bases from J, with 11 bases between. CDR1 SGHRS and CDR2 YFSETQ come from the germline V gene. Here the CDR3 DNA reads TGCGCCAGCAGCTTGGAACAGTCCCGGTCACCCCTCCACTTT. This codes for CASSLEQSRSPLHF.

The J gene is TRBJ1-2, the V gene TRBV6-2 or TRBV6-3; 8 bases fit TRBD1. V gave up 6 bases and J gave up 6 bases; unmatched junction bases: 6. The CDR3 runs 13 residues. From germline, CDR1 is MNHEY and CDR2 SVGEGT. CDR3 nucleotide sequence: TGTGCCAGCAGACGCCAGGGGGCGAATGGCTACACCTTC. It codes for CASRRQGANGYTF.